This T cell receptor (beta chain) was retrieved from a study of T-cell memory formation after mild COVID-19. As regards this clonotype: Its antigen is still unknown.

The study's findings and limits: Contracting clones from day 15 to 85 had balanced CD4/CD8; later expanders favoured CD4+. CD4+ clones that contracted lay mainly in CM and EM; CD8+ ones lay in EMRA.

CDR3 size: 16 residues. Trimming removed 2 bases from V and 7 bases from J; junction bases left unmatched: 11. Germline assignment: CDR1 LGHDT and CDR2 YNNKEL (reference sequence). The authors produced TCR alpha and TCR beta cDNA libraries with sample barcodes and UMIs by 5'RACE using constant-segment primers. Using its own MiXCR run on the 5' RACE reads, TCRdb lists one record per CDR3 protein. Here the sample spans just over 400,000 distinct CDR3 sequences, around 22% being singletons. The chain is built from TRBV3-1 and TRBJ1-5; 7 nucleotides match TRBD1. The sequenced sample consisted of PBMCs or a T cell subset sorted from them (not recorded which). The TCR comes from an adult woman who had mild COVID-19 (a few samples of this study predate the infection). Cell type and time point are not known. DNA of the CDR3: TGTGCCAGCAGCCAATCGGGCCAGGGGGGAAGGCAGCCCCAGCATTTT. Translation: CASSQSGQGGRQPQHF.